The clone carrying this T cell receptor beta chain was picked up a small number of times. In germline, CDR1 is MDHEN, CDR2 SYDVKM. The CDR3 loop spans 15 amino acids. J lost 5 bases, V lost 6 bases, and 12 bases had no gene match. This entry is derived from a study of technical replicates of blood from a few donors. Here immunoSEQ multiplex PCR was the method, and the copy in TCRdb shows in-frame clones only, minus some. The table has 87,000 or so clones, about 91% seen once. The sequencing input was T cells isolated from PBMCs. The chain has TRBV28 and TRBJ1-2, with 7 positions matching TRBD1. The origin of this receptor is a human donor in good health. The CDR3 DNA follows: TGTGCCAGCAGCCTCCAGAGAGGGGGCGCTTATGGCTACACCTTC. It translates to CASSLQRGGAYGYTF.